These 8 T cell receptor beta chains share one sample of origin, sequenced in a study of T cell responses to AZD1222 COVID-19 vaccine. Produced via immunoSEQ multiplex PCR; TCRdb's table is partial and in-frame only. Found here are about 120,000 clones, roughly 91% of them singletons; the top ten hold 3.5%. Sequences were derived from peripheral blood, sampled 28 days after the second AZD1222 dose. The receptors were gathered from an adult who received the AZD1222 COVID-19 vaccine.

This chain's CDR3 is CASSKGLAVTGELFF. CDR3 DNA: TGTGCCAGTAGTAAGGGACTAGCGGTAACCGGGGAGCTGTTTTTT. The chain joins TRBV19 to TRBJ2-2, with 11 nucleotides matching TRBD2. CDR3 size: 15 residues. Trimming took 4 bases from V and 5 from J; bases not matched to a gene: 3. Per germline, CDR1 LNHDA and CDR2 SQIVND (reference sequence).

This chain links TRBV4-2 with TRBJ2-5, with TRBD2 identical over 12 bases. This CDR3 spans 17 amino acids. Germline CDR1 LGHNA, CDR2 YNFKEQ. J was trimmed by 5 bases and V by 0 bases; bases with no gene match: 7. The CDR3 loop reads CASSQDPTSGRVETQYF. DNA for the CDR3: TGTGCCAGCAGCCAAGACCCGACTAGCGGGAGAGTTGAGACCCAGTACTTC.

The chain employs TRBV6-2 or TRBV6-3 and TRBJ1-1; D is undetermined. V lost 0 bases and J lost 0, with 8 bases in between. Germline values: CDR1 MNHEY, CDR2 SVGEGT. The length of the CDR3 is 15 residues. DNA for the CDR3: TGTGCCAGCAGTTACTCTGGACGTCTGAACACTGAAGCTTTCTTT. Its translation is CASSYSGRLNTEAFF.

The genes are TRBV10-3 and TRBJ2-5; D remains ambiguous. The CDR3 spans 12 residues. Per the germline V gene, CDR1 is ENHRY and CDR2 is SYGVKD. Trimming stripped 0 bases from V and 5 bases from J, with 4 bases between. The DNA for the CDR3 is TGTGCCATCAGTGAGTCCACGGAGACCCAGTACTTC. It specifies CAISESTETQYF.

The chain employs TRBV5-4 and TRBJ2-7; D gene unclear. CDR3 length equals 13 residues. V gave up 4 bases and J gave up 7 bases, with 15 bases separating them. Per the germline V gene, CDR1 is SGHNT and CDR2 is YYREEE (reference sequence). CDR3 sequence reads: CASSLATFGEQYF. Written as DNA, the CDR3 is TGTGCCAGCAGCCTGGCGACGTTTGGGGAGCAGTACTTC. Combining the CDR3 with reference TRBV5-4 and TRBJ2-7 gives the whole variable domain ETGVTQSPTHLIKTRGQQVTLRCSSQSGHNTVSWYQQALGQGPQFIFQYYREEENGRGNFPPRFSGLQFPNYSSELNVNALELDDSALYLCASSLATFGEQYFGPGTRLTVT.

The rearrangement links TRBV7-9 to TRBJ2-1; D is uncertain. The germline V and J ends were trimmed by 5 bases and 0 bases, with 23 bases remaining between them. There are 19 residues in the CDR3. Germline V gives CDR1 SEHNR, CDR2 FQNEAQ (reference sequence). CDR3 residues: CASSQRTVGSKSSYNEQFF. The CDR3 bases are TGTGCCAGCAGCCAGAGAACGGTGGGCAGCAAGAGCTCCTACAATGAGCAGTTCTTC.

V usage is TRBV6-5 and J usage is TRBJ1-2, with TRBD1 identical over 8 bases. Germline V gene lookup returns CDR1 MNHEY and CDR2 SVGAGI. Trimming took 8 bases from V and 10 from J; bases not matched to a gene: 12. CDR3 length: 13 amino acids. CDR3 DNA: TGTGCCAGCGCCTCAGACAGGGGATCGGCCTACACCTTC. Translation: CASASDRGSAYTF.

CDR3 coding DNA: TGTGCCATCAGTGTGGGCGGGAATCAAGAGACCCAGTACTTC. This codes for CAISVGGNQETQYF. V gene TRBV10-3 combines with J gene TRBJ2-5; D is perhaps TRBD2 (6 bases). V was cut by 4 bases and J by 2 bases, with 11 bases left in between. CDR1 is ENHRY and CDR2 is SYGVKD in the germline V gene. This CDR3 has 14 residues.